The source of this TCR beta chain is a study of cytomegalovirus exposure and HLA in healthy donors. Whole-study results and caveats: Among immune exposure information, only CMV serostatus was available. Listed as cytomegalovirus-associated were 150 to 200 TCR beta chains. Segments of the TCR beta V type were, in most cases, productive about 90% or about 30% of the time in an earlier analysis. Specificity for CMV antigens was confirmed in vitro for a few of the CMV-associated chains.

Primers for the PCR totalled 60 Vbeta and 13 Jbeta. Sequencing was performed with immunoSEQ multiplex PCR; in TCRdb, only in-frame clones are kept and a portion is missing. In the table there are under 200,000 clones, roughly 80% of which are singletons. This clone was detected a few times. Antigen: not known. The junction differs from germline at one of its ends, possibly a read error. The sequenced material came from PBMCs. The source is a man aged 40-49 years in good health and CMV-seropositive.

The DNA for the CDR3 is TGTTCCAGCAGCCCTTCCCGGGGGACAGGGCTTCACTCACCCCTCCACTTT. Its translation is CSSSPSRGTGLHSPLHF. The chain is built from TRBV7-9 and TRBJ1-6, with 9 bases aligning to TRBD1. The CDR3 runs 17 residues. Per germline, CDR1 SEHNR and CDR2 FQNEAQ (reference sequence).